This T cell receptor beta chain is drawn from a study of beta chain features in type 1 diabetes. Regarding the study as a whole: Patients and controls would share equally any PCR tilt toward shorter templates.

Germline V gene lookup returns CDR1 SGHTA and CDR2 FQGNSA. CDR3 size: 13 residues. The V and J ends lost 8 bases and 3 bases respectively, with 13 bases between them. As every portion of the isolated RNA was reverse transcribed, the sequencing read expressed TCRB transcripts. The table came from immunoSEQ multiplex PCR; TCRdb's copy has only in-frame clones and leaves some out. The table has around 330,000 clones, roughly 11% seen once. This clone was seen only a few times. Antigen specificity is unknown. V is TRBV7-2 and J is TRBJ1-1; D gene unclear. This TCR was recovered from a woman in her thirties in good health. Sequenced input: naive CD4+ T cells from blood. DNA for the CDR3: TGTGCCAGCGGCAGCCAGAGGGACACTGAAGCTTTCTTT. Protein product: CASGSQRDTEAFF.